This entry lists 3 T cell receptor beta chains sequenced from one sample in a study of blood T cell repertoires in COVID-19. TCRdb's table, derived via immunoSEQ multiplex PCR, lists solely in-frame clones and lacks some. The sample includes about 100,000 clones, approximately 85% of them seen just once. The sequenced material came from peripheral blood. These receptors were obtained from a woman aged 80 or older with active or convalescent COVID-19.

The chain recombines TRBV3-1 (or the pseudogene TRBV3-2) with TRBJ2-5; 12 bases map to TRBD2. This CDR3 contains 16 residues. CDR1 is LGHDT, CDR2 YNNKEL, per germline (reference sequence). The V segment lost 4 bases and the J segment 4 bases; nucleotides outside the gene matches: 7. CDR3 nucleotides: TGTGCCAGCAGCCGCAGACTAGCGGGAGTAGGAGAGACCCAGTACTTC. Protein sequence: CASSRRLAGVGETQYF.

The table lists this clone with a count of one. In DNA, the CDR3 is TGTGCCATCAGACCGGTGGACAACAATGAGCAGTTCTTC. Translated, it gives CAIRPVDNNEQFF. This chain joins TRBV10-3 and TRBJ2-1; tentatively, D is TRBD1 (5 bases). The CDR3 loop spans 13 amino acids. The germline CDR1 and CDR2 sequences are ENHRY and SYGVKD. Trimming took off 6 bases at V and 5 bases at J, with 11 bases between the two ends.

The CDR3 protein is CASRTAPLYEQYF. For the CDR3, the DNA is TGTGCCAGCAGGACAGCTCCCTTGTACGAGCAGTACTTC. This chain joins TRBV6-5 and TRBJ2-7, with D perhaps matching TRBD1 (5 bases). The length of the CDR3 is 13 residues. CDR1 and CDR2 (germline): MNHEY, SVGAGI. With 6 bases removed from V and 4 bases from J, the gap between germline ends came to 13 bases.